This T cell receptor beta chain appears in the sequencing data of a study of CDR3 diversity in severe acne. The CDR3 extends over 18 amino acids. V lost 5 bases to trimming and J lost 3 bases; unmatched junction nucleotides: 14. Germline CDR1 and CDR2: MGHDK and SYGVNS. TCRdb reprocessed the PCR reads with MiXCR, giving one entry per CDR3 protein. This table holds around 100,000 distinct CDR3 sequences, around 56% found once. The V gene is TRBV25-1, the J gene TRBJ2-1; 9 nucleotides agree with TRBD2. Specimen: blood. The receptor was derived from a male donor with acne. CDR3 residues: CASSCQAPGLAGYNEQFF. The CDR3 nucleotides read TGTGCCAGCAGTTGCCAGGCACCGGGACTAGCCGGCTACAATGAGCAGTTCTTC.